One and the same sample provided the 13 T cell receptor beta chains below, sequenced in a study of beta chain features in type 1 diabetes. Expressed TCRB transcripts were sequenced because the isolated RNA had all been reverse transcribed beforehand. Here immunoSEQ multiplex PCR was the method, and the copy in TCRdb shows in-frame clones only, minus some. Of 810,000 or so clones in the sample, under 20% were seen once. What was sequenced was naive CD4+ T cells from blood. The receptors come from a woman younger than 35 in good health.

This chain links TRBV9 with TRBJ2-2; TRBD2 aligns across 11 bases. This CDR3 comprises 15 residues. V lost 4 bases to trimming and J lost 4 bases; unmatched junction nucleotides: 3. In germline, CDR1 is SGDLS, CDR2 YYNGEE. As DNA, the CDR3 is TGTGCCAGCAGCATTAGCGGGAGGGTCACCGGGGAGCTGTTTTTT. Its translation: CASSISGRVTGELFF.

The rearrangement joins TRBV7-6 to TRBJ2-3; 8 bases line up with TRBD1. The CDR3 is made up of 15 amino acids. Germline CDR1 is SGHVS and CDR2 is FNYEAQ. V trimming: 4 bases; J trimming: 0 bases; junction bases outside the gene matches: 3. CDR3 DNA sequence: TGTGCCAGCAGCTCGTGGACAGGGAGCACAGATACGCAGTATTTT. This translates into CASSSWTGSTDTQYF.

The chain joins TRBV5-1 to TRBJ1-1; 7 bases map to TRBD1. CDR3 length equals 13 residues. Germline lookup yields CDR1 SGHRS and CDR2 YFSETQ. The J segment lost 11 bases and the V segment lost 4 bases, leaving 11 bases of the junction unmatched. The CDR3 DNA follows: TGCGCCAGCAGCAGGGGACAGTTTGGCTTGGCTTTCTTT. Its translation: CASSRGQFGLAFF.

This sequence joins TRBV7-9 and TRBJ1-1, with 7 bases aligning to TRBD1. V dropped 5 bases and J dropped 3; count of bases not matched to a gene: 3. Germline loops: CDR1 SEHNR, CDR2 FQNEAQ (reference sequence). CDR3 size: 13 residues. CDR3 coding DNA: TGTGCCAGCAGCCGAGGGGGCTACACTGAAGCTTTCTTT. It codes for CASSRGGYTEAFF. Complete variable domain (other parts from reference TRBV7-9 and TRBJ1-1): DTGVSQNPRHKITKRGQNVTFRCDPISEHNRLYWYRQTLGQGPEFLTYFQNEAQLEKSRLLSDRFSAERPKGSFSTLEIQRTEQGDSAMYLCASSRGGYTEAFFGQGTRLTVV.

This clone was detected many times. Other DNA sequences within the sample encode an identical CDR3. The rearrangement joins TRBV4-2 to TRBJ2-4; D is unresolved. Trimming stripped 0 bases from V and 0 bases from J, with 3 bases between. This CDR3 region has 14 residues. Per the germline V gene, CDR1 is LGHNA and CDR2 is YNFKEQ. Written as DNA, the CDR3 is TGTGCCAGCAGCCAAGATCTAGCCAAAAACATTCAGTACTTC. Residues: CASSQDLAKNIQYF.

V usage is TRBV28 and J usage is TRBJ1-1; D not resolved. V was trimmed by 7 bases and J by 3 bases, leaving 12 bases between them. The CDR3 has 13 residues. Per the germline V gene, CDR1 is MDHEN and CDR2 is SYDVKM. DNA for the CDR3: TGTGCCAGCACCTCCGGGTATTACACTGAAGCTTTCTTT. This sequence encodes CASTSGYYTEAFF.

This chain joins TRBV20-1 and TRBJ2-3; D gene uncertain. V was cut by 6 bases and J by 6 bases, with 10 bases left in between. The CDR3 has 11 residues. CDR1 is DFQATT and CDR2 is SNEGSKA in the germline V gene (reference sequence). The CDR3 nucleotides read TGCAGTGCAACCCTACGCGATACGCAGTATTTT. It is translated as CSATLRDTQYF.

This clone was picked up a small number of times. The chain combines TRBV7-9 with TRBJ2-1; D gene ambiguous. The CDR3 runs 14 residues. Germline assignment: CDR1 SEHNR and CDR2 FQNEAQ (reference sequence). The V gene lost 2 bases and the J gene lost 4 bases, with 9 bases spanning the gap. Here the CDR3 DNA reads TGTGCCAGCAGCTTACGACCCGCTTACAATGAGCAGTTCTTC. Its translation: CASSLRPAYNEQFF.

The genes are TRBV6-1 and TRBJ1-2, with D perhaps TRBD1 (5 bases). Trimming shortened V by 10 bases and J by 3 bases, and 21 bases separated the two germline ends. The germline V gene encodes CDR1 MNHNS and CDR2 SASEGT. The CDR3 loop spans 15 amino acids. CDR3 nucleotides: TGTGCCACCCTGACCTCGGAGGAGGGGTACTATGGCTACACCTTC. This codes for CATLTSEEGYYGYTF.

The chain combines TRBV5-4 with TRBJ1-5; TRBD1 aligns across 8 bases. Germline CDR1 and CDR2: SGHNT and YYREEE (reference sequence). The CDR3 has 15 residues. V was pared by 0 bases and J by 3 bases, with 2 bases of the junction left unmatched. This CDR3 is CASSLDRGYNQPQHF. The CDR3, as DNA: TGTGCCAGCAGCTTGGACAGGGGGTACAATCAGCCCCAGCATTTT.

The rearrangement joins TRBV28 to TRBJ2-4; TRBD2 matches 7 bases. CDR3 length: 14 amino acids. The V gene end was trimmed by 10 bases and the J gene end by 2 bases; junction bases not matched to a gene: 8. In germline, CDR1 is MDHEN, CDR2 SYDVKM. The CDR3 here is CATSGGIPKNIQYF. In DNA form, the CDR3 reads TGTGCCACCTCCGGGGGGATTCCCAAAAACATTCAGTACTTC. The complete variable domain, with remaining parts taken from reference TRBV28 and TRBJ2-4, reads DVKVTQSSRYLVKRTGEKVFLECVQDMDHENMFWYRQDPGLGLRLIYFSYDVKMKEKGDIPEGYSVSREKKERFSLILESASTNQTSMYLCATSGGIPKNIQYFGAGTRLSVL.

This clone was detected a few times. This chain links TRBV15 with TRBJ2-1; 15 nucleotides line up with TRBD2. J lost 1 base, V lost 5 bases, and 3 bases had no gene match. Germline V gene lookup returns CDR1 LNHNV and CDR2 YYDKDF (reference sequence). The CDR3 covers 17 residues. The CDR3 spells CATSPGLAGGSYNEQFF. CDR3 coding DNA: TGTGCCACCAGCCCAGGACTAGCGGGAGGGTCCTACAATGAGCAGTTCTTC.

This sequence joins TRBV5-1 and TRBJ1-3; 11 nucleotides line up with TRBD1. CDR3 size: 16 residues. V shed 4 bases, J shed 2 bases, and the junction held 5 bases outside the gene matches. Germline CDR1 reads SGHRS; CDR2 reads YFSETQ. CDR3 amino acids: CASSPGQGGPGNTIYF. Here the CDR3 DNA reads TGCGCCAGCAGCCCGGGACAGGGGGGACCTGGAAACACCATATATTTT.